Detailed here is one TCR beta chain. This sample is part of a study of OX40 agonist ivuxolimab in advanced cancers. This table comes from immunoSEQ multiplex PCR, and its TCRdb copy is limited to in-frame clones, with some not included. The data show around 69,000 clones, 65% to 90% seen once. This receptor was taken from an adult with an advanced solid tumor such as melanoma, head and neck, liver or kidney cancer. Sequenced here: CD4+ or CD8+ T cells sorted from blood, sampled in a trial of the OX40 agonist ivuxolimab.

The CDR3 nucleotides are TGCGCCAGCAGCACTGCTACGACCAAAGGCAATGAGCAGTTCTTC. It translates to CASSTATTKGNEQFF. This chain uses TRBV5-1 with TRBJ2-1; D is unresolved. The CDR3 loop spans 15 amino acids. V lost 4 bases to trimming and J lost 6 bases, with 17 bases between them. Per germline, CDR1 SGHRS and CDR2 YFSETQ.